Listed below are T cell receptor beta chains from one sample, sequenced in a study of regulatory T cells in long-lasting Graves disease. MiXCR, applied by TCRdb to the multiplex PCR reads, yields one record per CDR3 protein. This sample has 400,000 or so distinct CDR3 sequences, with around 24% found just once. The source material was peripheral blood mononuclear cells (PBMCs), sampled when the disease was refractory, from a patient treated with antithyroid drugs. Receptor source: a female donor with Graves disease. CDR3s include the opening cysteine and the closing phenylalanine or tryptophan. The D gene is left open where the match is weak. Clone size is given for some rows only: seen once, a few or many times, or a class if the clone is expanded.

D: TRBD1; length: 17; size: NA; J: TRBJ2-5; V: TRBV27; CDR3: CASSLFRPTGWGETQYF; DNA: TGTGCCAGCAGTTTATTTCGCCCGACAGGGTGGGGCGAGACCCAGTACTTC
D: TRBD1; length: 17; size: many; J: TRBJ1-5; V: TRBV19; CDR3: CASSLHYGQGSNQPQHF; DNA: TGTGCCAGTAGTCTCCATTACGGACAGGGCAGCAATCAGCCCCAGCATTTT
D: NA; length: 14; size: NA; J: TRBJ1-5; V: TRBV6-2/TRBV6-3; CDR3: CASSFAGTYGAQHF; DNA: TGTGCCAGCAGTTTCGCCGGGACCTACGGAGCCCAGCATTTT
D: NA; length: 16; size: NA; J: TRBJ1-3; V: TRBV7-2; CDR3: CASSLKNRVSGNTIYF; DNA: TGTGCCAGCAGCTTAAAAAACAGGGTTTCCGGAAACACCATATATTTT
D: TRBD2; length: 16; size: NA; J: TRBJ2-7; V: TRBV19; CDR3: CASSVFWVAGVDEQYF; DNA: TGTGCCAGTAGCGTGTTTTGGGTAGCGGGAGTAGACGAGCAGTACTTC
D: TRBD1; length: 15; size: many; J: TRBJ2-5; V: TRBV2; CDR3: CASSYTGTAKETQYF; DNA: TGTGCCAGCAGTTATACCGGGACAGCCAAAGAGACCCAGTACTTC
D: NA; length: 16; size: NA; J: TRBJ1-4; V: TRBV6-2/TRBV6-3; CDR3: CASGPGRLSTNEKLFF; DNA: TGTGCCAGCGGACCCGGACGACTCTCAACTAATGAAAAACTGTTTTTT
D: TRBD1; length: 14; size: many; J: TRBJ1-1; V: TRBV2; CDR3: CASREDRGGIEAFF; DNA: TGTGCCAGCAGGGAAGACAGGGGCGGTATTGAAGCTTTCTTT
D: NA; length: 15; size: many; J: TRBJ2-7; V: TRBV6-1; CDR3: CASSEEEVFPDEQYF; DNA: TGTGCCAGCAGTGAAGAGGAGGTTTTTCCTGACGAGCAGTACTTC
D: TRBD2; length: 17; size: few; J: TRBJ2-4; V: TRBV7-2; CDR3: CASSAGGAGGLKNIQYF; DNA: TGTGCCAGCAGCGCCGGGGGAGCGGGAGGTCTGAAAAACATTCAGTACTTC
D: NA; length: 13; size: many; J: TRBJ1-2; V: TRBV28; CDR3: CASSSDRVYGYTF; DNA: TGTGCCAGCAGTTCAGACAGAGTCTATGGCTACACCTTC
D: TRBD2; length: 15; size: many; J: TRBJ2-7; V: TRBV28; CDR3: CASSPSGRSTYEQYF; DNA: TGTGCCAGCAGTCCTAGCGGGAGGTCTACCTACGAGCAGTACTTC
D: TRBD2; length: 16; size: few; J: TRBJ2-7; V: TRBV12-3/TRBV12-4; CDR3: CASSRPRTSGMHEQYF; DNA: TGTGCCAGCAGCCGCCCCAGGACTAGCGGGATGCACGAGCAGTACTTC
D: NA; length: 14; size: few; J: TRBJ1-4; V: TRBV20-1; CDR3: CSARDHQRFEKLFF; DNA: TGCAGTGCTAGAGATCACCAGAGATTTGAAAAACTGTTTTTT
D: TRBD2; length: 11; size: NA; J: TRBJ2-7; V: TRBV20-1; CDR3: CRGGGSYEQYF; DNA: TGCAGGGGGGGGGGAAGCTACGAGCAGTACTTC
D: TRBD2; length: 16; size: few; J: TRBJ2-5; V: TRBV20-1; CDR3: CSARPTGLAGVETQYF; DNA: TGCAGTGCTAGACCAACGGGACTAGCGGGAGTAGAGACCCAGTACTTC
D: TRBD1; length: 16; size: few; J: TRBJ1-5; V: TRBV19; CDR3: CASSTPGQGAGQPQHF; DNA: TGTGCCAGTAGTACCCCGGGACAGGGGGCAGGTCAGCCCCAGCATTTT
D: TRBD1; length: 16; size: NA; J: TRBJ1-2; V: TRBV5-4; CDR3: CASSFGDSLFDWGYTF; DNA: TGTGCCAGCAGCTTCGGGGACAGCCTTTTCGACTGGGGCTACACCTTC
D: NA; length: 19; size: NA; J: TRBJ1-4; V: TRBV3-1; CDR3: CASSPEGGFGEGIGEKLFF; DNA: TGTGCCAGCAGCCCAGAAGGGGGTTTTGGGGAGGGGATCGGAGAAAAACTGTTTTTT
D: TRBD2; length: 17; size: few; J: TRBJ2-5; V: TRBV7-2; CDR3: CASTSLGRAFIQETQYF; DNA: TGTGCCAGCACCTCCCTTGGGAGGGCCTTTATACAAGAGACCCAGTACTTC
D: TRBD2; length: 13; size: few; J: TRBJ2-1; V: TRBV28; CDR3: CASSLLAAGEQFF; DNA: TGTGCCAGCAGTCTTCTAGCGGCCGGTGAGCAGTTCTTC
D: NA; length: 13; size: NA; J: TRBJ1-5; V: TRBV12-3/TRBV12-4; CDR3: CARSFGRDQPQHF; DNA: TGTGCCAGAAGTTTCGGCAGGGATCAGCCCCAGCATTTT
D: NA; length: 15; size: few; J: TRBJ2-5; V: TRBV20-1; CDR3: CSARFASRNQETQYF; DNA: TGCAGTGCTAGGTTCGCTAGCAGAAACCAAGAGACCCAGTACTTC
D: NA; length: 15; size: many; J: TRBJ1-1; V: TRBV27; CDR3: CASSLRMSQNTEAFF; DNA: TGTGCCAGCAGTTTGCGGATGTCCCAGAACACTGAAGCTTTCTTT
D: TRBD1; length: 14; size: few; J: TRBJ2-7; V: TRBV5-6; CDR3: CASSFRGSSYEQYF; DNA: TGTGCCAGCAGCTTCAGGGGGAGCTCCTACGAGCAGTACTTC
D: NA; length: 15; size: NA; J: TRBJ2-3; V: TRBV5-1; CDR3: CASSSVGISTDTQYF; DNA: TGCGCCAGCAGCTCGGTTGGGATTAGCACAGATACGCAGTATTTT